The T cell receptor beta chain under discussion was sequenced for a study of regulatory T cells in long-lasting Graves disease. General study results and limits: Fewer public clonotypes were shared by new patients (around 990) than by persistent patients (about 2,500). It was in persistent disease that TRBV28, TRBJ1-2 and TRBJ2-5 were favored.

TCR beta libraries were built with iRepertoire HTBI primers and Arm-PCR of CDR3 regions. TCRdb analysed the multiplex PCR reads with MiXCR anew, one entry per CDR3 protein. The sample shows approximately 350,000 distinct CDR3 sequences, around 11% of them seen only once. This clonotype was seen repeatedly, ten times or more. The antigen is unknown. Documented time point: newly diagnosed GD, antithyroid drugs for less than 3 months. PBMC-extracted RNA yielded the TCR library. After removal of 4 bases from V and 1 base from J, the junction contained 3 bases not matched to a gene. CDR3 length: 14 amino acids. Germline values: CDR1 SGHRS, CDR2 YFSETQ. Another study also made use of these data, one on T cells in Graves' hyperthyroidism and ophthalmopathy. In that study: The HTBI primer set was used in a first-round RT-PCR of the TCR CDR3.

The sequences come from peripheral blood mononuclear cells (PBMCs), collected at new diagnosis, from a patient treated with antithyroid drugs. The clonotype comes from a woman aged 18-30 years with Graves disease. The chain employs TRBV5-1 and TRBJ1-1; 8 nucleotides agree with TRBD1. CDR3 nucleotide sequence: TGCGCCAGCAGCGAAGGGACAGGGAACACTGAAGCTTTCTTT. This sequence encodes CASSEGTGNTEAFF.